These T cell receptor beta chains were read from a single sample in a study of CXCR3-negative and CXCR3-positive naive CD8 T cells. Reprocessing the 5' RACE reads, TCRdb reports a single entry for every CDR3 protein and omits DNA. The sample data list some 150,000 distinct CDR3 sequences. The sequenced material came from naive CXCR3+ CD8+ T cells from blood. The receptors here all came from a human donor in good health. Some clones in this sample may be carry-over from other donors' samples. Both conserved end residues are part of each CDR3. Each record gives: J gene, CDR3 length, V gene, CDR3 protein.

TRBJ2-7 | 14 | TRBV27 | CASSPGQAPHEQYF
TRBJ2-1 | 11 | TRBV12-3/TRBV12-4 | CASSLAVEQFF
TRBJ2-3 | 17 | TRBV29-1 | CSVEDLIWAGNTATQYF
TRBJ2-2 | 13 | TRBV7-9 | CASSQLARGELFF
TRBJ2-1 | 15 | TRBV6-5 | CASRLQLSAYNEQFF
TRBJ1-2 | 12 | TRBV29-1 | CSVDAGDYGYTF
TRBJ2-7 | 15 | TRBV25-1 | CASSATSGRAYEQYF
TRBJ2-1 | 14 | TRBV20-1 | CSARGQGSYNEQFF
TRBJ1-1 | 15 | TRBV5-5 | CASIPWRGGDTEAFF
TRBJ2-7 | 17 | TRBV27 | CASSLSGGAGQSYEQYF
TRBJ1-1 | 13 | TRBV7-9 | CASIVVSNTEAFF
TRBJ2-7 | 12 | TRBV7-9 | CASSLAKYEQYF
TRBJ2-1 | 12 | TRBV28 | CASGREVYEQFF
TRBJ2-3 | 11 | TRBV5-4 | CASRITDTQYF
TRBJ1-3 | 16 | TRBV25-1 | CASSEYQGGPGNTIYF
TRBJ2-7 | 15 | TRBV6-5 | CASSYGTSGKYEQYF
TRBJ2-7 | 15 | TRBV28 | CASSRHTGGNYEQYF
TRBJ2-1 | 15 | TRBV11-2 | CASSLDSSEYNEQFF
TRBJ2-3 | 14 | TRBV7-8 | CASSPRVVADTQYF
TRBJ2-2 | 16 | TRBV7-9 | CASSPKATSGTGELFF
TRBJ2-3 | 20 | TRBV5-1 | CASSLVSRGGRTRRTDTQYF
TRBJ1-1 | 13 | TRBV29-1 | CSVETGVDTEAFF
TRBJ2-7 | 15 | TRBV27 | CASSSGTALLGEQYF
TRBJ2-7 | 14 | TRBV14 | CASSPFKYSGEQYF
TRBJ2-7 | 14 | TRBV5-4 | CASSFWTARYEQYF
TRBJ1-2 | 14 | TRBV12-3/TRBV12-4 | CASLSLDRVDGYTF
TRBJ2-1 | 15 | TRBV7-8 | CASSFGGRTYNEQFF
TRBJ1-3 | 16 | TRBV12-3/TRBV12-4 | CASSSGTYVSGNTIYF
TRBJ1-1 | 13 | TRBV9 | CASSVATGTEAFF
TRBJ2-1 | 13 | TRBV7-2 | CASSPYPSNEQFF
TRBJ2-7 | 13 | TRBV9 | CASSVGGGREQYF
TRBJ1-5 | 15 | TRBV15 | CATSGEQEDDGPQHF
TRBJ2-3 | 13 | TRBV6-5 | CASSESLDGTQYF
TRBJ1-2 | 14 | TRBV29-1 | CSVRRWKDDYGYTF
TRBJ2-1 | 15 | TRBV12-3/TRBV12-4 | CASSGQGYHLNEQFF
TRBJ1-1 | 14 | TRBV4-1 | CASSQANELTEAFF
TRBJ2-3 | 18 | TRBV5-1 | CASSLELAEIPYTDTQYF
TRBJ2-1 | 16 | TRBV7-9 | CASSLMGGEGHDEQFF
TRBJ1-3 | 19 | TRBV6-5 | CASSPTGQGIFSSGNTIYF
TRBJ2-1 | 12 | TRBV29-1 | CSVRGASGFHFF
TRBJ2-5 | 15 | TRBV9 | CASSVATGAQETQYF
TRBJ2-1 | 17 | TRBV18 | CASSPGVAGGRYNEQFF
TRBJ2-7 | 15 | TRBV7-6 | CASSLESDPSYEQYF
TRBJ1-2 | 11 | TRBV12-3/TRBV12-4 | CASSPPYGYTF
TRBJ2-3 | 13 | TRBV5-6 | CASSLGASNTQYF
TRBJ2-7 | 15 | TRBV5-1 | CASSFWTGEPYEQYF
TRBJ1-2 | 14 | TRBV29-1 | CSADPRDRLDGYTF
TRBJ2-2 | 18 | TRBV7-6 | CASSKQVLEPTNTGELFF
TRBJ2-3 | 15 | TRBV9 | CASSVEAGGPDTQYF
TRBJ1-2 | 14 | TRBV29-1 | CSVAETGILRGYTF
TRBJ1-1 | 13 | TRBV10-3 | CAISAQGSPEAFF
TRBJ2-3 | 13 | TRBV28 | CASSFGLTDTQYF
TRBJ1-5 | 16 | TRBV7-9 | CASSLAGRGTNQPQHF